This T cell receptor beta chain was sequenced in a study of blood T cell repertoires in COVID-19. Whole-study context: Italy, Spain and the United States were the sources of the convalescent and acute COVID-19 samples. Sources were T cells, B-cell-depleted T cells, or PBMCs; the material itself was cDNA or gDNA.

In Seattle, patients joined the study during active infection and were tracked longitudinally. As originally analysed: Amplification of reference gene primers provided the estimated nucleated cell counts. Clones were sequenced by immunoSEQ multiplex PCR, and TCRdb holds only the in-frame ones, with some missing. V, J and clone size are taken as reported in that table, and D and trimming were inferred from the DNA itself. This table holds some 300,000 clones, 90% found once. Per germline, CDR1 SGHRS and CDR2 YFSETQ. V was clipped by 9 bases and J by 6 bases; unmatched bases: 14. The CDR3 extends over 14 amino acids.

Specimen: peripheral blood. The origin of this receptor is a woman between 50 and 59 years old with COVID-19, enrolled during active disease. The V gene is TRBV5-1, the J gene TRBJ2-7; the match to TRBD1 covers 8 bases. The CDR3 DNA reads TGCGCCACCAAGGTGGCAGGGGGCACCTCCGAGCAGTACTTC. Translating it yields CATKVAGGTSEQYF.